This TCR beta chain was profiled in a study of cytomegalovirus exposure and HLA in healthy donors. The repertoire was sequenced with immunoSEQ multiplex PCR; TCRdb's copy has only in-frame clones and lacks some. Among around 150,000 clones listed, around four fifths were seen once. On this clone: Antigen: not known.

Overall study results and limits: Investigators reported approximately 150 TCR beta chains as tied to cytomegalovirus. Diagnosis of cytomegalovirus status made by the classifier reportedly showed high specificity and sensitivity.

This TCR was recovered from a man between 25 and 39 years old in good health and CMV-seropositive. The sample was PBMCs.

The DNA of the CDR3 is TGTGCCAGCTCTCCGGGGGGCAGAATCGAGCAGTACTTC. Its protein product is CASSPGGRIEQYF. The chain employs TRBV18 and TRBJ2-7; D is perhaps TRBD2 (7 bases). Trimming removed 6 bases at V and 6 bases at J, with 15 bases between. This CDR3 region has 13 residues. Germline CDR1 is KGHSH and CDR2 is LQKENI.